The following is a T cell receptor beta chain sequence with its context. This clonotype was seen once. The antigen this receptor binds is unknown. An end of the junction differs from the germline gene, which may be a read error. The record originates from a study of CD8+CD57+ T cells in acquired aplastic anemia (dated by TCRdb to the late 2010s). The study in broad terms: DNA extracted from sorted CD4+ and CD8+ cells had a mean of approximately 3 ug, with a range of 0.2 to 27.4 ug. CD8+CD57+ expansion was defined as a frequency above the mean frequency observed in healthy subjects.

Profiling of TCR beta VDJ combinations and CDR3 sequences used genomic DNA as the template. TCR repertoire sequencing was run on an Illumina HiSeq 2000. As for the original processing: TRBV/TRBJ rearrangement plots, CDR3 size and DJ length profiles, and Simpson's diversity index were used to assess repertoires. The most abundant DNA sequence in the deep sequencing data was taken as the immunodominant clone. CDR3 amino acid sequences were checked for sharing across subjects and were also compared against the VDJdb database and published repertoires. TCRdb took the public reads, trimmed them with fastp at Q25, ran MiXCR for clone calling and kept in-frame beta chains. Duplicate CDR3 protein sequences are folded into a single record with the most common DNA and genes. It is TCRdb's table, rather than the study itself, that gives the V and J calls and clone size. This sample gives 150,000 to 200,000 distinct CDR3 sequences in total; around half of them show up just once. Roughly 1.1% of the sample is held by the ten biggest clonotypes.

CDR1 and CDR2 were assigned from the germline V gene as SGHRS and YFSETQ. The CDR3 numbers 15 residues from cysteine through phenylalanine. The sequence is cut down to CDR3 DNA, 45 bases in frame from base 1. The paper's findings and limits, for the study overall: Patients and healthy controls showed no significant difference in CD8+ Simpson's diversity (P=0.060). Some 27 CD8+ CDR3 sequences were found in both patients and controls but appeared to be highly expressed in patients and within the immunodominant clones of the patients.

Patients chosen for sequencing had shown expansion of CD8+CD57+ cells by flow cytometry. Severe acquired aplastic anemia was diagnosed in all patients according to International Study of Aplastic Anemia and Agranulocytosis and Camitta criteria. No therapy had been received by the patients at the time of blood sampling. TCR repertoires of sorted CD4+ and CD8+ blood T cells from severe aplastic anemia patients and healthy subjects were deep-sequenced in the study. Patients were enrolled in the USA under clinicaltrials.gov protocols 00001620, 01623167, 00001397, 00071045, 00081523 and 00961064. Ficoll-Paque density gradient centrifugation was used to isolate peripheral blood mononuclear cells. CD4+ and CD8+ T cells were sorted by FACS or magnetic beads before DNA extraction.

Sequencing was performed on sorted CD4+, CD8+, or CD8+CD57+ T cells (not recorded which) from PBMCs. In this chain, TRBV5-1 is recombined with TRBJ1-1; TRBD1 is a weak D gene call, 5 bases matching. The TCR comes from a human donor with aplastic anemia. The CDR3 reads as follows: CASGFQGRQPTEALF. In nucleotide form, the sequence is TGCGCCAGCGGCTTTCAGGGCCGTCAGCCCACTGAAGCTCTCTTT.